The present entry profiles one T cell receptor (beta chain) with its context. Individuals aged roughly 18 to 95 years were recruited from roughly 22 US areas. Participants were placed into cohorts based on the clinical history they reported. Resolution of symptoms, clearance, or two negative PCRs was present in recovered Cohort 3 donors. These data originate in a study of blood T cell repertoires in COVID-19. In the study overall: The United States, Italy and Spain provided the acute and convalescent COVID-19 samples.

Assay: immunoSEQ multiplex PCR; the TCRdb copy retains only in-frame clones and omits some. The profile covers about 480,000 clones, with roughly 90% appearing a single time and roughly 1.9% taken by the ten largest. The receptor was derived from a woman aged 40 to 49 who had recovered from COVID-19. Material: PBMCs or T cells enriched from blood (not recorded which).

The CDR3 loop is CATSDSRLAGAADTQYF. As DNA, the CDR3 is TGTGCCACCAGTGACTCGCGACTAGCGGGAGCTGCAGATACGCAGTATTTT. J is TRBJ2-3 and V is TRBV24-1, with 12 positions matching TRBD2. Trimming took 4 bases from V and 4 from J; bases not matched to a gene: 8. This CDR3 has 17 amino acids. Germline V gene lookup returns CDR1 KGHDR and CDR2 SFDVKD.